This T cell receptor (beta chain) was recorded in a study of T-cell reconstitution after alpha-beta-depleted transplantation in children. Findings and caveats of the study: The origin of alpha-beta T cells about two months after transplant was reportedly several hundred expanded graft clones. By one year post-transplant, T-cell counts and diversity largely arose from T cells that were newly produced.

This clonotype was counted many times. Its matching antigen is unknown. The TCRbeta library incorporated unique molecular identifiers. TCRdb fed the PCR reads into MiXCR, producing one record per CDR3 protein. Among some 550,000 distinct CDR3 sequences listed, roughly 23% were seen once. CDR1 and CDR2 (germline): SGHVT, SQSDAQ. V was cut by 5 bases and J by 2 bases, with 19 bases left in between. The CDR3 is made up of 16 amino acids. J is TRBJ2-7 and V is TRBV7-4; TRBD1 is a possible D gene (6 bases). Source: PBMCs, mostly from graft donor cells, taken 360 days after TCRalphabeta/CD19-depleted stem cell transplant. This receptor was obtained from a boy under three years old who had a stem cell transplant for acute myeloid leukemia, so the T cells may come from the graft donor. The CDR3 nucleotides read TGTGCCAGCAGCCTAGGGGGTTCGGGGTTCACCTACGAGCAGTACGTC. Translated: CASSLGGSGFTYEQYV.